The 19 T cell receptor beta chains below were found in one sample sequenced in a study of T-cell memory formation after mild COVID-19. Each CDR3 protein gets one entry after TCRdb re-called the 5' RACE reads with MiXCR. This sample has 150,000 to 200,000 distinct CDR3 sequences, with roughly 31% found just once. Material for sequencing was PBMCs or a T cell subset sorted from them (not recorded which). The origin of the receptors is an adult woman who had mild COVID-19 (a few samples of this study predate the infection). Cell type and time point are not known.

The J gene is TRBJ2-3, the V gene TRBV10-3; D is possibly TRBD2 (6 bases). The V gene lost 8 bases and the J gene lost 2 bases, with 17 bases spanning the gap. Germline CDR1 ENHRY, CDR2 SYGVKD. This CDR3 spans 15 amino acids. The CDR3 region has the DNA TGTGCCATCTCGGTCGGGGGTACATCCACAGATACGCAGTATTTT. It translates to CAISVGGTSTDTQYF.

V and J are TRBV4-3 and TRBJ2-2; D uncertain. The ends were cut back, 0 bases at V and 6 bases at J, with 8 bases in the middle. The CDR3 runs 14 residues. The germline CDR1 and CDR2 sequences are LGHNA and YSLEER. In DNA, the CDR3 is TGCGCCAGCAGCCAAGAAGTAGGTTCCGGGGAGCTGTTTTTT. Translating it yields CASSQEVGSGELFF.

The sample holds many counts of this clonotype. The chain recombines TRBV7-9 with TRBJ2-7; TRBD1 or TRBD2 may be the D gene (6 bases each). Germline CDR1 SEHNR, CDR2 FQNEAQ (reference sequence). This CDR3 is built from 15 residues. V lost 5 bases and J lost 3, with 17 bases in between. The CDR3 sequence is CASSGGPGVLYEQYF. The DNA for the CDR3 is TGTGCCAGCAGCGGGGGGCCGGGCGTCCTCTACGAGCAGTACTTC.

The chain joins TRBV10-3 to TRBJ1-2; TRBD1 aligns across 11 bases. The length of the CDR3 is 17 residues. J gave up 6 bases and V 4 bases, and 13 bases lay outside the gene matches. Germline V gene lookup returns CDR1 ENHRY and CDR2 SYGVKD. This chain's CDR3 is CAISGGQGALARDGYTF. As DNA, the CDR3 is TGTGCCATCAGTGGAGGACAGGGGGCTCTTGCCCGCGATGGCTACACCTTC.

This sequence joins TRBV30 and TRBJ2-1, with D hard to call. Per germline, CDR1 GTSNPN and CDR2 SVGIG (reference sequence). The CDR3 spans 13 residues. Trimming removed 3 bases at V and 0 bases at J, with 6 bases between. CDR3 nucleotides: TGTGCCTGGAGCCGGAGCTCCTACAATGAGCAGTTCTTC. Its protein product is CAWSRSSYNEQFF.

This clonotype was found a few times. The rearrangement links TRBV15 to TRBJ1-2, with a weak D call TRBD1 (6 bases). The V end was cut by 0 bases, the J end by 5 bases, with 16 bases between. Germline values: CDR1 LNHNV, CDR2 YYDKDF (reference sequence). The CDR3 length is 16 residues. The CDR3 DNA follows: TGTGCCACCAGCAGAGATACGGCGGGGGCGCGGTATGGCTACACCTTC. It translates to CATSRDTAGARYGYTF.

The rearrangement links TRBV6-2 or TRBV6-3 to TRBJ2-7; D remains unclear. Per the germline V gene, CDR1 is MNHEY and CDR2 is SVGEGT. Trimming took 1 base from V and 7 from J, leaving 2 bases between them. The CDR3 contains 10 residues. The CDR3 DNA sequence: TGTGCCAGCAGTTACTTGGAGCAGTACTTC. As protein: CASSYLEQYF.

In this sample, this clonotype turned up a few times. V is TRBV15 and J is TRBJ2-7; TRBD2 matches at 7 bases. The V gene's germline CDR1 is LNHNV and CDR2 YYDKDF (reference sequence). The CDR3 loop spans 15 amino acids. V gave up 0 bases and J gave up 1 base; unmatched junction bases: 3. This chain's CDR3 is CATSRDLGGSYEQYF. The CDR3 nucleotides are TGTGCCACCAGCAGAGATTTGGGGGGGTCCTACGAGCAGTACTTC.

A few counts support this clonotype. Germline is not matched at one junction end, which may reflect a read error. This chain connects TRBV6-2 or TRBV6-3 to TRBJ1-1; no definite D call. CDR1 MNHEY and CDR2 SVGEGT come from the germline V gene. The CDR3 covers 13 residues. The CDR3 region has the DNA TGTGCCAGCAGTTTCCTACGGAACTCTGAAGCTTTCTTT. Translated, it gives CASSFLRNSEAFF.

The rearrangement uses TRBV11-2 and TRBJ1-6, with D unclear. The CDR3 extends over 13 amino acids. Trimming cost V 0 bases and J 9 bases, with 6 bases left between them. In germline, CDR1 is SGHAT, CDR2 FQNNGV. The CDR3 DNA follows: TGTGCCAGCAGCTTAGATCCGGGTTCACCCCTCCACTTT. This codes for CASSLDPGSPLHF.

The CDR3 sequence: CATSRARQETQYF. CDR3 coding DNA: TGTGCCACCAGCAGAGCCAGACAAGAGACCCAGTACTTC. The genes are TRBV15 and TRBJ2-5, with no clear D. V was trimmed by 1 base and J by 2 bases, leaving 5 bases between them. Looked up from germline, CDR1 is LNHNV and CDR2 is YYDKDF (reference sequence). This CDR3 contains 13 residues.

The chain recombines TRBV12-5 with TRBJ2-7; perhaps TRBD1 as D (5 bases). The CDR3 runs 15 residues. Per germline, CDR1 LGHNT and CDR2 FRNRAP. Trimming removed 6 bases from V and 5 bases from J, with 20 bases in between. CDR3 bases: TGTGCTAGTGGGGGGCGATACACAGGCGGTGACGAGCAGTACTTC. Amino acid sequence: CASGGRYTGGDEQYF.

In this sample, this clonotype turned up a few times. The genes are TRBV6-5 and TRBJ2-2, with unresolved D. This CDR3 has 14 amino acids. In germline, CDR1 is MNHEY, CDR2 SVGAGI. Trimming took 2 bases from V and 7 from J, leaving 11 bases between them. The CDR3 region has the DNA TGTGCCAGCAGTTACCTTCGTGGGGTCGGGGAGCTGTTTTTT. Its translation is CASSYLRGVGELFF.

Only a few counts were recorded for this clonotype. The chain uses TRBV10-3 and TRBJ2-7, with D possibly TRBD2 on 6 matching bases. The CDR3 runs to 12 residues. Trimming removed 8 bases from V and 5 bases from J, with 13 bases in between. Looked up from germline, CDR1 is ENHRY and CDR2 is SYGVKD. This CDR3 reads CAIAGMGHEQYF. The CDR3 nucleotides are TGTGCCATCGCGGGGATGGGCCACGAGCAGTACTTC.

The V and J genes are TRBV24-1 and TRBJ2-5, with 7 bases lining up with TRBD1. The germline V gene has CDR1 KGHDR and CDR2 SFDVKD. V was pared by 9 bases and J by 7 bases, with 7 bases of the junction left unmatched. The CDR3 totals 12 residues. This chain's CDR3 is CATSRQGWTQYF. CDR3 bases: TGTGCCACCTCACGACAGGGTTGGACCCAGTACTTC.

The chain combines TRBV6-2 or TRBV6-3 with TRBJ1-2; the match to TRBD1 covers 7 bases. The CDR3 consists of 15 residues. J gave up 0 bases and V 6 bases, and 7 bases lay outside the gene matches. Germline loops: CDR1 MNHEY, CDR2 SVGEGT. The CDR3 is CASRLTGPSNYGYTF. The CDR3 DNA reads TGTGCCAGCAGACTGACAGGGCCGTCTAACTATGGCTACACCTTC.

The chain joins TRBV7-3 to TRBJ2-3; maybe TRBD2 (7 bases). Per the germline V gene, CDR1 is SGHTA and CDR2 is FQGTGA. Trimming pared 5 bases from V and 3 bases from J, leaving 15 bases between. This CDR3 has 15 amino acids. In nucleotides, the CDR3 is TGTGCCAGCAGCCCTTGGGGGGGGGCAACAGATACGCAGTATTTT. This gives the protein CASSPWGGATDTQYF.

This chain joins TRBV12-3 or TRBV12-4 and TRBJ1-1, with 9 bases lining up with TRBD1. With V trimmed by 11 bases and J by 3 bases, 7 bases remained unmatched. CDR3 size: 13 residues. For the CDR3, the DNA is TGTGCCGGTACAGGGGGCTCAGACACTGAAGCTTTCTTT. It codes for CAGTGGSDTEAFF.

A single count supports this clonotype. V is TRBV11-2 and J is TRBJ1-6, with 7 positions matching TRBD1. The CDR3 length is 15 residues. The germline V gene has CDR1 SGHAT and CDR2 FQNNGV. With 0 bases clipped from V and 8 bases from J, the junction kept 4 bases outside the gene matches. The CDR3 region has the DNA TGTGCCAGCAGCTTAGAGGCAGGGGGTGATTCACCCCTCCACTTT. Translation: CASSLEAGGDSPLHF.